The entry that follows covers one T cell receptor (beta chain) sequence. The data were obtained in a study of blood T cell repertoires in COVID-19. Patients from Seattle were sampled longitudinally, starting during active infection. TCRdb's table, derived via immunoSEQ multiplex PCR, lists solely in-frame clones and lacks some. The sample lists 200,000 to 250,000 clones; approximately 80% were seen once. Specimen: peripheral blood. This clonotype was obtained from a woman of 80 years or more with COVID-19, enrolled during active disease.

The CDR3 here is CASSHPGQGLQAFF. As DNA, the CDR3 is TGCGCCAGCAGCCACCCGGGACAGGGGTTACAAGCTTTCTTT. The chain joins TRBV4-1 to TRBJ1-1; 10 nucleotides match TRBD1. This CDR3 has 14 amino acids. Trimming removed 3 bases from V and 9 bases from J; junction bases left unmatched: 7. Germline V gene sequence: CDR1 MGHRA, CDR2 YSYEKL.